These 14 T cell receptor beta chains came from one sample sequenced in a study of control samples from healthy donors and cancer patients. Some clones are missing from TCRdb's copy, which holds only in-frame ones; the method was immunoSEQ multiplex PCR. The sample consists of about 130,000 clones, more than 75% of them appearing once. What was sequenced was blood. These receptors were taken from a man between 18 and 35 years old in good health.

The CDR3 is CAILGAGELFF. CDR3 nucleotides: TGTGCCATCCTGGGGGCCGGGGAGCTGTTTTTT. This chain joins TRBV10-3 and TRBJ2-2; D tentatively reads TRBD1 or TRBD2 (5 bases each). The length of the CDR3 is 11 residues. The V end was cut by 8 bases, the J end by 6 bases, with 7 bases between. CDR1 is ENHRY, CDR2 SYGVKD, per germline.

The J gene is TRBJ1-4, the V gene TRBV5-6; D possibly corresponds to TRBD1 (5 bases). The CDR3 sequence is 17 residues long. Trimming stripped 3 bases from V and 0 bases from J, with 15 bases between. The germline CDR1 and CDR2 sequences are SGHDT and YYEEEE. The CDR3 bases are TGTGCCAGCAGCTCTACAGGCCTTGGCACAACTAATGAAAAACTGTTTTTT. Translation: CASSSTGLGTTNEKLFF.

The DNA of the CDR3 is TGTGCCAGTATGAGGGGGAGGGGAAGGAACACTGAAGCTTTCTTT. This codes for CASMRGRGRNTEAFF. V and J are TRBV19 and TRBJ1-1; perhaps TRBD1 as D (6 bases). This CDR3 comprises 15 residues. V dropped 7 bases and J dropped 1 base, with 16 bases sitting between them. Germline V gene sequence: CDR1 LNHDA, CDR2 SQIVND (reference sequence).

The V and J genes are TRBV9 and TRBJ2-3; 9 bases agree with TRBD1. Germline assignment: CDR1 SGDLS and CDR2 YYNGEE. The V segment lost 3 bases and the J segment 2 bases; nucleotides outside the gene matches: 4. The CDR3 is 15 amino acids. The CDR3 is CASSARDRDTDTQYF. CDR3 coding DNA: TGTGCCAGCAGCGCTAGGGACAGGGACACAGATACGCAGTATTTT.

V is TRBV3-1 (or the pseudogene TRBV3-2) and J is TRBJ2-5; 13 bases line up with TRBD2. V gave up 2 bases and J gave up 5 bases; unmatched junction bases: 8. Germline lookup yields CDR1 LGHDT and CDR2 YNNKEL (reference sequence). There are 17 residues in the CDR3. The CDR3 region is CASSQLNRLAGGETQYF. CDR3 in DNA: TGTGCCAGCAGCCAACTCAACCGACTAGCGGGGGGCGAGACCCAGTACTTC.

The chain couples TRBV5-1 to TRBJ2-3; no reliable D call. V was pared by 0 bases and J by 4 bases, with 12 bases between. Germline V lookup: CDR1 SGHRS, CDR2 YFSETQ. The CDR3 covers 15 residues. CDR3 nucleotides: TGCGCCAGCAGCTTGGGGCAGTCGCTTCCAGATACGCAGTATTTT. Translation: CASSLGQSLPDTQYF.

The chain is built from TRBV19 and TRBJ1-2; TRBD1 is a possible D gene (5 bases). Germline V CDR1 and CDR2: LNHDA, SQIVND (reference sequence). V lost 2 bases and J lost 2, with 12 bases in between. This CDR3 is 15 amino acids long. The CDR3 is CASSIKPGLNYGYTF. The DNA for the CDR3 is TGTGCCAGTAGTATAAAGCCAGGGCTCAACTATGGCTACACCTTC.

This clone was observed once. The rearrangement joins TRBV7-2 to TRBJ2-7; 8 bases are a match to TRBD2. Germline CDR1 is SGHTA and CDR2 is FQGNSA. The CDR3 has 16 amino acids. J lost 7 bases, V lost 3 bases, and 14 bases had no gene match. The CDR3 sequence is CASSFRQREGQGEQYF. The CDR3 DNA follows: TGTGCCAGCAGCTTTCGGCAACGGGAGGGCCAGGGGGAGCAGTACTTC.

This clone was detected a few times. The chain joins TRBV2 to TRBJ1-1; weak D call: TRBD1 (5 bases). Germline V gene data show CDR1 as SNHLY and CDR2 as FYNNEI. Trimming cost V 7 bases and J 0 bases, with 12 bases left between them. This CDR3 has 14 residues. In DNA, the CDR3 is TGTGCCAGCATAGGGACCGCAATGAACACTGAAGCTTTCTTT. Its protein is CASIGTAMNTEAFF.

This clone was counted once. The genes are TRBV27 and TRBJ1-2; D unresolved. Trimming stripped 5 bases from V and 4 bases from J, with 14 bases between. The CDR3 loop spans 14 amino acids. Per the germline V gene, CDR1 is MNHEY and CDR2 is SMNVEV (reference sequence). Here the CDR3 reads CASSPGRDGYGYTF. In DNA form, the CDR3 reads TGTGCCAGCAGTCCCGGACGGGATGGCTATGGCTACACCTTC.

The CDR3 DNA is TGTGCCAGCAACAACGATGGCACCGGGGAGCTGTTTTTT. It is translated as CASNNDGTGELFF. V gene TRBV6-4 combines with J gene TRBJ2-2, with D uncertain. The germline CDR1 and CDR2 sequences are MRHNA and SNTAGT. The CDR3 contains 13 residues. Trimming pared 7 bases from V and 4 bases from J, leaving 10 bases between.

This clone was recorded once. The CDR3 DNA reads as TGTGCCAGTAGTAGTGGCTACGAGCAGTACTTC. Translated: CASSSGYEQYF. This chain uses TRBV19 with TRBJ2-7, with no clear D. Trimming took 4 bases from V and 3 from J, leaving 4 bases between them. The CDR3 spans 11 residues. The germline V gene has CDR1 LNHDA and CDR2 SQIVND (reference sequence).

V gene TRBV7-9 combines with J gene TRBJ2-1; D may be TRBD1 (5 bases). The CDR3 runs 14 residues. V gave up 5 bases and J gave up 0 bases, with 8 bases separating them. Germline CDR1 is SEHNR and CDR2 is FQNEAQ (reference sequence). CDR3 in amino acids: CASSPGISYNEQFF. CDR3 nucleotide sequence: TGTGCCAGCAGCCCAGGGATCTCCTACAATGAGCAGTTCTTC. Using reference TRBV7-9 and TRBJ2-1 for the parts outside the CDR3, the full variable domain is DTGVSQNPRHKITKRGQNVTFRCDPISEHNRLYWYRQTLGQGPEFLTYFQNEAQLEKSRLLSDRFSAERPKGSFSTLEIQRTEQGDSAMYLCASSPGISYNEQFFGPGTRLTVL.

The table lists this clone with a few counts. Other DNA sequences in the sample encode the same CDR3. The chain employs TRBV4-1 and TRBJ1-2, with D possibly being TRBD1 (6 bases). Germline V gives CDR1 MGHRA, CDR2 YSYEKL. Deletions cut 4 bases from V and 4 bases from J, with 10 bases between. CDR3 size: 13 residues. Written as DNA, the CDR3 is TGCGCCAGCAGCCCCGGGGGGCCCTATGGCTACACCTTC. Amino acids: CASSPGGPYGYTF.